The 16 T cell receptor beta chains in this list originate from one sample, sequenced in a study of shared T cell receptors in the human thymus. TCRdb's table, derived via immunoSEQ multiplex PCR, lists solely in-frame clones and lacks some. The data show hundreds of thousands of clones, with roughly 86% seen just once and 0.0094% held by the top ten. The same sample was also used in a study of human thymus T cells.

Specimen: thymocytes. These receptors were obtained from a boy under two years old with a congenital heart defect.

This chain joins TRBV7-9 and TRBJ2-1; tentatively, D is TRBD2 (5 bases). CDR1 is SEHNR and CDR2 is FQNEAQ in the germline V gene (reference sequence). V was cut by 5 bases and J by 9 bases, with 20 bases left in between. This CDR3 is 15 amino acids long. CDR3 sequence: CASSPPSGLLGEQFF. DNA of the CDR3: TGTGCCAGCAGCCCCCCCAGCGGCCTCCTGGGTGAGCAGTTCTTC.

The chain recombines TRBV6-1 with TRBJ2-7; the match to TRBD1 covers 7 bases. There are 15 residues in the CDR3. V lost 0 bases, J lost 7 bases, and 9 bases stayed unmatched. The V gene's germline CDR1 is MNHNS and CDR2 SASEGT. The CDR3 region is CASSEARGPGTEQYF. CDR3 nucleotides: TGTGCCAGCAGTGAAGCGAGGGGGCCCGGGACGGAGCAGTACTTC.

The chain joins TRBV7-9 to TRBJ1-1; 7 bases fit TRBD1. CDR3 length equals 15 residues. After removal of 3 bases from V and 1 base from J, the junction contained 5 bases not matched to a gene. The germline V gene has CDR1 SEHNR and CDR2 FQNEAQ (reference sequence). The chain's CDR3 is CASSFIRQGNTEAFF. Here the CDR3 DNA reads TGTGCCAGCAGCTTTATCAGACAGGGGAACACTGAAGCTTTCTTT.

Here the CDR3 reads CASSQKQGISYEQYF. The CDR3 DNA follows: TGCGCCAGCAGCCAAAAACAGGGGATCTCCTACGAGCAGTACTTC. This chain links TRBV4-3 with TRBJ2-7; TRBD1 matches at 7 bases. The V gene's germline CDR1 is LGHNA and CDR2 YSLEER. CDR3 size: 15 residues. After removal of 2 bases from V and 0 bases from J, the junction contained 4 bases not matched to a gene.

In this sample, this clone turned up a few times. The chain combines TRBV18 with TRBJ2-7; 7 nucleotides line up with TRBD1. V gave up 3 bases and J gave up 1 base; unmatched junction bases: 3. The CDR3 is 14 residues long. Per germline, CDR1 KGHSH and CDR2 LQKENI. The CDR3 here is CASSPATGSYEQYF. The CDR3 bases are TGTGCCAGCTCACCTGCGACAGGGTCCTACGAGCAGTACTTC.

The rearrangement uses TRBV6-1 and TRBJ2-3, with TRBD1 as a possible D gene (6 bases). Germline V gene lookup returns CDR1 MNHNS and CDR2 SASEGT. The CDR3 contains 15 residues. V dropped 3 bases and J dropped 3 bases, with 13 bases sitting between them. Here the CDR3 reads CASSDRPGTTDTQYF. The CDR3 DNA follows: TGTGCCAGCAGTGATCGTCCAGGGACAACAGATACGCAGTATTTT.

The CDR3 is CASSDSGGAGDTQYF. The CDR3 nucleotides are TGCGCCAGCAGCGATAGCGGGGGGGCCGGGGATACGCAGTATTTT. The chain links TRBV5-1 to TRBJ2-3, with 11 bases that match TRBD2. CDR1 is SGHRS, CDR2 YFSETQ, per germline. The CDR3 contains 15 residues. Trimming cost V 4 bases and J 6 bases; bases outside gene matches: 7.

The rearrangement joins TRBV9 to TRBJ2-1; 8 positions match TRBD2. V dropped 5 bases and J dropped 6; count of bases not matched to a gene: 13. Germline V gene lookup returns CDR1 SGDLS and CDR2 YYNGEE. This CDR3 has 16 amino acids. The CDR3 loop reads CASSSSTGTSANEQFF. In nucleotides, the CDR3 is TGTGCCAGCAGTTCCTCGACCGGGACTAGTGCCAATGAGCAGTTCTTC.

The V gene is TRBV27, the J gene TRBJ2-6; D possibly corresponds to TRBD1 (6 bases). Germline V CDR1 and CDR2: MNHEY, SMNVEV (reference sequence). V was cut by 6 bases and J by 3 bases, with 15 bases left in between. This CDR3 is built from 16 residues. Written as DNA, the CDR3 is TGTGCCAGCAGCCCAACAGGGTGGGGTGGGGCCAACGTCCTGACTTTC. Protein: CASSPTGWGGANVLTF. Based on the CDR3 plus reference TRBV27 and TRBJ2-6, the full variable domain is EAQVTQNPRYLITVTGKKLTVTCSQNMNHEYMSWYRQDPGLGLRQIYYSMNVEVTDKGDVPEGYKVSRKEKRNFPLILESPSPNQTSLYFCASSPTGWGGANVLTFGAGSRLTVL.

CDR3 sequence reads: CASSPYGGDTEAFF. The CDR3 DNA follows: TGTGCCAGCTCACCATACGGGGGTGACACTGAAGCTTTCTTT. The rearrangement links TRBV18 to TRBJ1-1; perhaps TRBD1 as D (5 bases). This CDR3 is built from 14 residues. Looked up from germline, CDR1 is KGHSH and CDR2 is LQKENI. Trimming stripped 2 bases from V and 3 bases from J, with 10 bases between.

The chain links TRBV5-1 to TRBJ2-1, with 11 bases lining up with TRBD2. J lost 7 bases, V lost 4 bases, and 10 bases had no gene match. Germline CDR1 reads SGHRS; CDR2 reads YFSETQ. This CDR3 spans 16 amino acids. For the CDR3, the DNA is TGCGCCAGCAGCCCCATAGCGGGGGGGCCGAGGAATGAGCAGTTCTTC. It encodes CASSPIAGGPRNEQFF.

The gene calls are TRBV28 and TRBJ1-6; 8 nucleotides align to TRBD1. The V gene end was trimmed by 6 bases and the J gene end by 0 bases; junction bases not matched to a gene: 4. Germline assignment: CDR1 MDHEN and CDR2 SYDVKM. The CDR3 is 16 amino acids. The CDR3 bases are TGTGCCAGCAGCAGCACAGGGGGCTCCTATAATTCACCCCTCCACTTT. Amino acid sequence: CASSSTGGSYNSPLHF. Full variable domain (outside the CDR3, taken from reference TRBV28 and TRBJ1-6): DVKVTQSSRYLVKRTGEKVFLECVQDMDHENMFWYRQDPGLGLRLIYFSYDVKMKEKGDIPEGYSVSREKKERFSLILESASTNQTSMYLCASSSTGGSYNSPLHFGNGTRLTVT.

The chain carries TRBV4-1 and TRBJ1-4; D is undetermined. V gave up 4 bases and J gave up 0 bases, with 15 bases separating them. Per germline, CDR1 MGHRA and CDR2 YSYEKL. The CDR3 has 17 residues. CDR3: CASSLKKSRTTNEKLFF. Written as DNA, the CDR3 is TGCGCCAGCAGCCTCAAGAAGAGTAGAACAACTAATGAAAAACTGTTTTTT.

The chain uses TRBV14 and TRBJ2-7; 13 nucleotides align to TRBD2. The CDR3 runs to 17 residues. Per the germline V gene, CDR1 is SGHDN and CDR2 is FVKESK. V shed 4 bases and J 3 bases; nucleotides not matched to a gene: 9. CDR3 region: CASSLTGTSGANYEQYF. The CDR3 DNA reads as TGTGCCAGCAGCCTCACAGGGACTAGCGGGGCTAACTACGAGCAGTACTTC. Supplemented by reference TRBV14 and TRBJ2-7, the full variable domain reads EAGVTQFPSHSVIEKGQTVTLRCDPISGHDNLYWYRRVMGKEIKFLLHFVKESKQDESGMPNNRFLAERTGGTYSTLKVQPAELEDSGVYFCASSLTGTSGANYEQYFGPGTRLTVT.

V and J are TRBV7-9 and TRBJ1-2; 9 bases align to TRBD1. The germline gives CDR1 SEHNR, CDR2 FQNEAQ (reference sequence). This CDR3 is 19 amino acids long. Losses at the gene ends were 1 base for V and 4 bases for J; bases not matched to a gene: 16. The CDR3 bases are TGTGCCAGCAGCTTAGTCGTCGATCAAGGACAGGGGCCCTTCTATGGCTACACCTTC. It codes for CASSLVVDQGQGPFYGYTF.

This chain links TRBV4-1 with TRBJ1-2, with 8 nucleotides matching TRBD1. The germline CDR1 and CDR2 sequences are MGHRA and YSYEKL. Trimming cost V 5 bases and J 6 bases; bases outside gene matches: 5. The CDR3 consists of 13 residues. The CDR3: CASSYGTGDGYTF. CDR3 sequence (DNA): TGCGCCAGCAGCTATGGGACAGGTGATGGCTACACCTTC.